The 9 T cell receptor beta chains below come from one sample, sequenced in a study of blood T cells in healthy people across ages. Using a J-beta primer mix together with a sample-barcoded 5' primer, a second PCR was run for roughly 7 to 11 cycles. TCRdb used MiXCR to reprocess the 5' RACE reads, holding one entry per CDR3 protein. In the table there are about 680,000 distinct CDR3 sequences, 49% of which are singletons. Material for sequencing was blood. The receptors derive from a woman in her fifties or sixties in good health.

The rearrangement links TRBV28 to TRBJ2-5; D may be TRBD2 (6 bases). The end of the DNA aligns better with TRBJ2-7, so the J call may be wrong. Germline V gene lookup returns CDR1 MDHEN and CDR2 SYDVKM. There are 15 residues in the CDR3. In DNA, the CDR3 is TGTGCCAGCACCGGGCCGGGACTTGTTTTGGGCGAGCAGTACTTC. Its protein product is CASTGPGLVLGEQYF.

This clonotype was seen only a few times. The chain is built from TRBV10-3 and TRBJ2-3; 8 bases agree with TRBD1. CDR1 ENHRY and CDR2 SYGVKD come from the germline V gene. V shed 2 bases, J shed 3 bases, and the junction held 1 base outside the gene matches. This CDR3 contains 14 residues. This CDR3 reads CAISEGQGTDTQYF. The CDR3 DNA follows: TGTGCCATCAGTGAGGGACAGGGAACAGATACGCAGTATTTT.

This clonotype was found many times. The genes are TRBV24-1 and TRBJ1-1; maybe TRBD1 (5 bases). The CDR3 loop spans 14 amino acids. Germline-derived CDR1 and CDR2 are KGHDR and SFDVKD. Trimming removed 7 bases from V and 6 bases from J, with 17 bases in between. CDR3: CATSRDREGAEAFF. DNA of the CDR3: TGTGCCACCAGCCGGGACCGAGAAGGGGCTGAAGCTTTCTTT.

This sequence joins TRBV6-6 and TRBJ2-7, with TRBD1 as a possible D gene (6 bases). The V and J ends lost 8 bases and 4 bases respectively, with 12 bases between them. The germline V gene encodes CDR1 MNHNY and CDR2 SVGAGI (reference sequence). The CDR3 has 12 residues. The CDR3 sequence is CASSGTRYEQYF. CDR3 sequence (DNA): TGTGCCAGCTCCGGGACAAGATACGAGCAGTACTTC.

V and J are TRBV10-3 and TRBJ1-6; TRBD1 matches 10 bases. J was trimmed by 7 bases and V by 6 bases; bases with no gene match: 0. CDR1 is ENHRY and CDR2 is SYGVKD in the germline V gene. The CDR3 sequence is 13 residues long. CDR3 sequence reads: CAIRGQGNSPLHF. The CDR3 DNA is TGTGCCATCAGGGGACAGGGGAATTCACCCCTCCACTTT.

This chain links TRBV4-3 with TRBJ2-6, with D unresolved. V lost 5 bases and J lost 0, with 2 bases in between. The CDR3 has 13 residues. Germline lookup yields CDR1 LGHNA and CDR2 YSLEER. CDR3 sequence (DNA): TGCGCCAGCAGCGACTCTGGGGCCAACGTCCTGACTTTC. Translation gives CASSDSGANVLTF.

This clonotype was observed a few times. The V gene is TRBV29-1, the J gene TRBJ1-4; D call uncertain. Trimming left V 6 bases short and J 4 bases short, with 12 bases between. Germline-derived CDR1 and CDR2 are SQVTM and ANQGSEA. CDR3 size: 13 residues. The CDR3 is CSVSYSNNEKLFF. The CDR3 nucleotides are TGCAGCGTCAGCTACAGTAATAATGAAAAACTGTTTTTT.

The chain employs TRBV19 and TRBJ2-7; D is ambiguous. V was cut by 3 bases and J by 7 bases, with 13 bases left in between. The CDR3 is 13 amino acids. In germline, CDR1 is LNHDA, CDR2 SQIVND (reference sequence). DNA of the CDR3: TGTGCCAGTAGTATCTTAGGATTCAATGAGCAGTACTTC. Translation: CASSILGFNEQYF. The whole variable domain, remainder taken from reference TRBV19 and TRBJ2-7, is DGGITQSPKYLFRKEGQNVTLSCEQNLNHDAMYWYRQDPGQGLRLIYYSQIVNDFQKGDIAEGYSVSREKKESFPLTVTSAQKNPTAFYLCASSILGFNEQYFGPGTRLTVT.

This clonotype has a handful of counts. As DNA, the CDR3 is TGCGCCAGCAGCCAAGATCGCTGGGGAGATGGGGGCTACACCTTC. It encodes CASSQDRWGDGGYTF. The chain has TRBV4-3 and TRBJ1-2; the D is unclear. This CDR3 contains 15 residues. The germline gives CDR1 LGHNA, CDR2 YSLEER. The V and J ends lost 0 bases and 8 bases respectively, with 16 bases between them.